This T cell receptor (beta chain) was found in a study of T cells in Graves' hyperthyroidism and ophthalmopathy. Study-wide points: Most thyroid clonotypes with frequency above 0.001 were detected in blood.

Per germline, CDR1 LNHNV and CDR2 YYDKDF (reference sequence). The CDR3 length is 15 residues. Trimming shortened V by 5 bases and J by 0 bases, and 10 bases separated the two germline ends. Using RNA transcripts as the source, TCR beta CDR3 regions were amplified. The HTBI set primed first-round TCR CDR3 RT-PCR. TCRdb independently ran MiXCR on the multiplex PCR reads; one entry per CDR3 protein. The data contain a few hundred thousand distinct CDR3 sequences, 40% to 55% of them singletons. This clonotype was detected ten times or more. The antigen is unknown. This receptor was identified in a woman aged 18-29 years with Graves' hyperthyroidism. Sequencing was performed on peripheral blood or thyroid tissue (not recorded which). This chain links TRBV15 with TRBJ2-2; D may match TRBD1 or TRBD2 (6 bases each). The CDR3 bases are TGTGCCACCAGCGGCGGGACAACGAACACCGGGGAGCTGTTTTTT. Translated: CATSGGTTNTGELFF.